What follows describes a single T cell receptor beta chain. Trimming stripped 1 base from V and 3 bases from J, with 10 bases between. This CDR3 contains 14 residues. Per germline, CDR1 KGHSH and CDR2 LQKENI. Sequencing used immunoSEQ multiplex PCR; TCRdb keeps in-frame clones, though not all of them. The sample consists of approximately 120,000 clones, around 84% of them appearing once. The entry originates in a study of radiation and T cells in renal cell carcinoma. The time point was: baseline pretreatment blood. Treatment in this sample: 15 Gy SBRT to primary tumor, nephrectomy 4 weeks later. This chain joins TRBV18 and TRBJ2-7; unclear D gene. The origin of this receptor is an older woman with renal cell carcinoma. This material consisted of blood, taken from a patient whose treatment included radiotherapy and nephrectomy. The CDR3 sequence is CASSPQQTIYEQYF. CDR3 sequence (DNA): TGTGCCAGCTCACCACAACAGACAATCTACGAGCAGTACTTC.